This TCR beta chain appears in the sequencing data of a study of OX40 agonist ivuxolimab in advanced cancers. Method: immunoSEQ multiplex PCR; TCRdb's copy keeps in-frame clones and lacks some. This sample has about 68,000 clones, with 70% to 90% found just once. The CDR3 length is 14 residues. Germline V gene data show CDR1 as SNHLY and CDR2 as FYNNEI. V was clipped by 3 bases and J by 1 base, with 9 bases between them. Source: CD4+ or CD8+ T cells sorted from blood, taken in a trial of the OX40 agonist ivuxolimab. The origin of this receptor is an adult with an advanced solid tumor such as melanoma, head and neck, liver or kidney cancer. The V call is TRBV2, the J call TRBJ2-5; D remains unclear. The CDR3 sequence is CASSDRSVQETQYF. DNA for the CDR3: TGTGCCAGCAGTGACCGGTCGGTCCAAGAGACCCAGTACTTC.